Presented here are 3 T cell receptor beta chains from one specimen sequenced in a study of blood T cell repertoires in COVID-19. Clones were read by immunoSEQ multiplex PCR, and TCRdb kept only the in-frame ones, dropping some. The profile shows some 31,000 clones, less than 85% of them singletons. The material sequenced was peripheral blood. All receptors derive from a human donor with acute or convalescent COVID-19. The donor label of this sample is uncertain.

V and J are TRBV18 and TRBJ1-1; D might be TRBD1 (6 bases). Germline V gives CDR1 KGHSH, CDR2 LQKENI. V lost 0 bases, J lost 3 bases, and 11 bases lay in between. This CDR3 has 15 amino acids. The CDR3 here is CASSPPGRGDTEAFF. CDR3 sequence (DNA): TGTGCCAGCTCACCACCGGGCAGGGGAGACACTGAAGCTTTCTTT.

The chain joins TRBV27 to TRBJ1-5; D not resolved. Trimming left V 3 bases short and J 0 bases short, with 9 bases between. The CDR3 extends over 15 amino acids. Germline V gene data show CDR1 as MNHEY and CDR2 as SMNVEV (reference sequence). CDR3 residues: CASSFLSRSNQPQHF. Written as DNA, the CDR3 is TGTGCCAGCAGTTTCCTCTCCCGTAGCAATCAGCCCCAGCATTTT.

This chain connects TRBV5-6 to TRBJ2-1, with D hard to call. Germline V gene data show CDR1 as SGHDT and CDR2 as YYEEEE. The CDR3 consists of 14 residues. V shed 3 bases and J shed 5 bases, with 12 bases lying between them. This CDR3 is CASSSRLSHNEQFF. CDR3 in DNA: TGTGCCAGCAGCTCCCGATTGAGCCACAATGAGCAGTTCTTC.